The source of this T cell receptor (beta chain) is a study of T cell repertoires in cytomegalovirus infection. Overall study: Public TCR beta signatures marked donors with CMV infection and the matching HLA.

Study observations and caveats: HLA-C-restricted CMV-specific TCR beta clonotypes prevailed in the ex vivo response. Public TCR beta family frequency separated CMV-and-HLA carriers, including in an independent cohort.

The CDR3 has 14 residues. Trimming stripped 0 bases from V and 4 bases from J, with 9 bases between. Germline V gene lookup returns CDR1 SGHTA and CDR2 FQGNSA. This clonotype was detected ten times or more. Its antigen is undetermined. A single record per CDR3 protein comes from TCRdb applying MiXCR to the reads. The sample records 200,000 to 300,000 distinct CDR3 sequences, about 13% being singletons. The chain carries TRBV7-2 and TRBJ1-1, with D possibly matching TRBD1 (6 bases). This TCR was sampled from a human donor in good health (CMV status not recorded). Some clones in this sample may be carry-over from other donors' samples. Sequencing was done on a sample of PBMCs. CDR3 amino acids: CASSLAPGATEAFF. CDR3 DNA: TGTGCCAGCAGCTTAGCTCCAGGGGCCACTGAAGCTTTCTTT. Full variable domain (missing parts from reference TRBV7-2 and TRBJ1-1): GAGVSQSPSNKVTEKGKDVELRCDPISGHTALYWYRQSLGQGLEFLIYFQGNSAPDKSGLPSDRFSAERTGGSVSTLTIQRTQQEDSAVYLCASSLAPGATEAFFGQGTRLTVV.